The 29 T cell receptor beta chains listed next were all sequenced from one sample in a study of T cell responses to AZD1222 COVID-19 vaccine. Assay used: immunoSEQ multiplex PCR; TCRdb lists only in-frame clones, some missing. The sample holds 90,000 to 100,000 clones, about nine tenths seen once. The sample consisted of peripheral blood, taken 28 days after the second AZD1222 dose. The receptors derive from an adult who received the AZD1222 COVID-19 vaccine.

The chain uses TRBV12-3 or TRBV12-4 and TRBJ1-1; D is perhaps TRBD1 (5 bases). The V end lost 1 base, the J end lost 6 bases, and 9 bases lay between the germline ends. This CDR3 comprises 13 residues. CDR3 DNA sequence: TGTGCCAGCAGTTTAGACGGGACCCCTGAAGCTTTCTTT. This sequence encodes CASSLDGTPEAFF.

The V and J genes are TRBV29-1 and TRBJ2-7; 7 nucleotides agree with TRBD1. The V segment lost 7 bases and the J segment 9 bases; nucleotides outside the gene matches: 15. The CDR3 covers 13 residues. CDR1 and CDR2 (germline): SQVTM, ANQGSEA. CDR3 loop: CSAIIGQASGQYF. In DNA, the CDR3 is TGCAGCGCTATAATTGGACAGGCCTCCGGGCAGTACTTC.

This clone ranks as medium-sized (0.01 to 0.1%). The chain uses TRBV6-5 and TRBJ2-3; D not certain. The ends were cut back, 0 bases at V and 8 bases at J, with 12 bases in the middle. The CDR3 has 14 amino acids. Germline-derived CDR1 and CDR2 are MNHEY and SVGAGI. The CDR3 region has the DNA TGTGCCAGCAGTTACTCGACCCCGGGCCGTACGCAGTATTTT. Encoded protein: CASSYSTPGRTQYF.

The V call is TRBV28, the J call TRBJ2-7; TRBD2 agrees at 11 bases. This CDR3 is 14 amino acids long. Germline loops: CDR1 MDHEN, CDR2 SYDVKM. V lost 6 bases to trimming and J lost 0 bases; unmatched junction nucleotides: 1. The CDR3 DNA is TGTGCCAGCAGAACTAGCGGGAGCTCCTACGAGCAGTACTTC. This codes for CASRTSGSSYEQYF.

This clone is a singleton in its sample. The chain has TRBV24-1 and TRBJ1-2; D not certain. V lost 8 bases and J 6 bases, leaving 15 bases between the germline ends. The length of the CDR3 is 13 residues. Per the germline V gene, CDR1 is KGHDR and CDR2 is SFDVKD. The CDR3 region has the DNA TGTGCCACCACCCGGGAGGGAGGCGATGGCTACACCTTC. It is translated as CATTREGGDGYTF.

V is TRBV28 and J is TRBJ2-1; the match to TRBD2 covers 11 bases. V was pared by 5 bases and J by 8 bases, with 8 bases of the junction left unmatched. Germline V lookup: CDR1 MDHEN, CDR2 SYDVKM. The CDR3 spans 15 residues. DNA for the CDR3: TGTGCCAGCAGTGACCCTCTAGCGGGAGGTTATGAGCAGTTCTTC. As protein: CASSDPLAGGYEQFF.

This rearrangement joins TRBV6-4 to TRBJ1-6; D remains unclear. The CDR3 covers 14 residues. Between the trimmed V and J ends, which lost 3 bases and 3 bases, there was a span of 6 bases. The germline V gene has CDR1 MRHNA and CDR2 SNTAGT. CDR3 in amino acids: CASSEWGYNSPLHF. CDR3 in DNA: TGTGCCAGCAGTGAATGGGGCTATAATTCACCCCTCCACTTT.

The CDR3: CASSFQERIYF. CDR3 coding DNA: TGTGCCAGCAGCTTTCAGGAGAGGATATATTTT. This chain uses TRBV7-6 with TRBJ1-3; D ambiguous. This CDR3 contains 11 residues. Germline CDR1 reads SGHVS; CDR2 reads FNYEAQ. V lost 3 bases, J lost 13 bases, and 10 bases lay in between.

Only one count was recorded for this clone. The chain carries TRBV9 and TRBJ1-3; 7 bases line up with TRBD1. This CDR3 is built from 15 residues. Germline CDR1 SGDLS, CDR2 YYNGEE. V lost 3 bases, J lost 4 bases, and 7 bases stayed unmatched. The CDR3 protein is CASSDPRGSGNTIYF. Written as DNA, the CDR3 is TGTGCCAGCAGCGATCCCAGGGGGTCGGGAAACACCATATATTTT. The variable domain in full, with the rest retrieved from reference TRBV9 and TRBJ1-3, is DSGVTQTPKHLITATGQRVTLRCSPRSGDLSVYWYQQSLDQGLQFLIQYYNGEERAKGNILERFSAQQFPDLHSELNLSSLELGDSALYFCASSDPRGSGNTIYFGEGSWLTVV.

The gene calls are TRBV18 and TRBJ2-3; D may correspond to TRBD1 or TRBD2 (5 bases each). CDR1 KGHSH and CDR2 LQKENI come from the germline V gene. V was trimmed by 3 bases and J by 5 bases, leaving 9 bases between them. The CDR3 totals 13 residues. The CDR3 spells CASSPDGGDTQYF. The CDR3, as DNA: TGTGCCAGCTCACCGGATGGGGGAGATACGCAGTATTTT.

The V gene is TRBV9, the J gene TRBJ2-5, with D perhaps TRBD2 (5 bases). The V end was cut by 0 bases, the J end by 4 bases, with 10 bases between. The CDR3 extends over 14 amino acids. In germline, CDR1 is SGDLS, CDR2 YYNGEE. The CDR3 DNA sequence: TGTGCCAGCAGCGTAGGTACTAGTAGAGAGACCCAGTACTTC. This gives the protein CASSVGTSRETQYF.

The chain couples TRBV5-6 to TRBJ1-5; D is ambiguous. The CDR3 sequence is 16 residues long. Germline lookup yields CDR1 SGHDT and CDR2 YYEEEE. Trimming took 0 bases from V and 2 from J, leaving 12 bases between them. The CDR3 nucleotides are TGTGCCAGCAGCTTGGCCGGGAGTGGGGGCAATCAGCCCCAGCATTTT. Its protein product is CASSLAGSGGNQPQHF.

This clone showed up just a few times. The chain recombines TRBV5-6 with TRBJ1-1; 8 positions agree with TRBD1. This CDR3 has 15 residues. The germline V gene has CDR1 SGHDT and CDR2 YYEEEE. Trimming took 4 bases from V and 5 from J; bases not matched to a gene: 10. The CDR3 loop is CASSPLTGARTEAFF. CDR3 bases: TGTGCCAGCAGCCCATTGACAGGGGCACGGACTGAAGCTTTCTTT.

V usage is TRBV2 and J usage is TRBJ1-5, with no clear D. Germline assignment: CDR1 SNHLY and CDR2 FYNNEI. CDR3 size: 11 residues. Trimming pared 3 bases from V and 9 bases from J, leaving 6 bases between. The CDR3 loop is CASSETGPQHF. The CDR3 DNA is TGTGCCAGCAGTGAGACTGGGCCCCAGCATTTT.

This clone was observed a handful of times. The genes are TRBV5-1 and TRBJ1-2; 7 bases match TRBD1. Germline CDR1 is SGHRS and CDR2 is YFSETQ. CDR3 length equals 15 residues. The J segment lost 5 bases and the V segment lost 1 base, leaving 8 bases of the junction unmatched. The CDR3 nucleotides are TGCGCCAGCAGCTTGAGTTCGGGCAGGGGGTATGGCTACACCTTC. Its protein product is CASSLSSGRGYGYTF.

CDR3 DNA: TGCGCCAGCAGCTCCCGGCAGGGCACAGATACGCAGTATTTT. Translating gives CASSSRQGTDTQYF. The chain has TRBV5-1 and TRBJ2-3; D not certain. Trimming shortened V by 3 bases and J by 1 base, and 9 bases separated the two germline ends. CDR1 and CDR2 (germline): SGHRS, YFSETQ. CDR3 size: 14 residues.

This clone was counted once. CDR3 sequence: CASRDSGTGFF. CDR3 sequence (DNA): TGTGCCAGCAGGGATAGCGGGACCGGGTTCTTC. The rearrangement joins TRBV2 to TRBJ2-1; 8 bases line up with TRBD2. Germline V gene lookup returns CDR1 SNHLY and CDR2 FYNNEI. This CDR3 spans 11 amino acids. J gave up 15 bases and V 6 bases, and 7 bases lay outside the gene matches.

The chain couples TRBV3-1 (or the pseudogene TRBV3-2) to TRBJ1-5; 7 bases match TRBD1. Trimming took 2 bases from V and 11 from J; bases not matched to a gene: 15. The CDR3 loop spans 16 amino acids. In germline, CDR1 is LGHDT, CDR2 YNNKEL (reference sequence). The CDR3 nucleotides are TGTGCCAGCAGCCAATTTCGGGACAGCCCCTTCAGGGCCCAGCATTTT. It specifies CASSQFRDSPFRAQHF.

J is TRBJ2-7 and V is TRBV5-1; TRBD2 agrees at 11 bases. Germline V gene sequence: CDR1 SGHRS, CDR2 YFSETQ. Trimming cost V 1 base and J 3 bases; bases outside gene matches: 9. This CDR3 region has 17 residues. The CDR3 spells CASSLSFGTSGVYEQYF. CDR3 coding DNA: TGCGCCAGCAGCTTGTCGTTCGGGACTAGCGGCGTCTACGAGCAGTACTTC. Combining the CDR3 with reference TRBV5-1 and TRBJ2-7 gives the whole variable domain KAGVTQTPRYLIKTRGQQVTLSCSPISGHRSVSWYQQTPGQGLQFLFEYFSETQRNKGNFPGRFSGRQFSNSRSEMNVSTLELGDSALYLCASSLSFGTSGVYEQYFGPGTRLTVT.

This clone has just one count. The chain couples TRBV6-5 to TRBJ1-2; TRBD1 matches 9 bases. J lost 8 bases, V lost 2 bases, and 6 bases had no gene match. This CDR3 has 14 amino acids. CDR1 is MNHEY, CDR2 SVGAGI, per germline. The CDR3 DNA reads TGTGCCAGCAGTTACGCGACAGGGGGGAGAGGCTACACCTTC. Translating it yields CASSYATGGRGYTF.

The chain employs TRBV5-6 and TRBJ2-5; 12 nucleotides line up with TRBD2. This CDR3 contains 16 residues. V trimming: 3 bases; J trimming: 5 bases; junction bases outside the gene matches: 8. Germline CDR1 is SGHDT and CDR2 is YYEEEE. CDR3 bases: TGTGCCAGCAGCTCACGACTAGCGGGAGACCCCGAGACCCAGTACTTC. It is translated as CASSSRLAGDPETQYF.

The chain has TRBV5-5 and TRBJ1-5, with 10 bases lining up with TRBD1. The CDR3 is made up of 16 amino acids. Germline V gene lookup returns CDR1 SGHKS and CDR2 YYEKEE (reference sequence). J gave up 2 bases and V 0 bases, and 2 bases lay outside the gene matches. The CDR3 DNA sequence: TGTGCCAGCAGCTTGGGACAGGGGGCTGGCAATCAGCCCCAGCATTTT. Translation: CASSLGQGAGNQPQHF.

This chain joins TRBV27 and TRBJ2-1; no firm D call. The CDR3 is 13 residues long. V was trimmed by 2 bases and J by 8 bases, leaving 10 bases between them. Germline assignment: CDR1 MNHEY and CDR2 SMNVEV (reference sequence). The CDR3 spells CASSLMAVHEQFF. The DNA of the CDR3 is TGTGCCAGCAGTTTAATGGCCGTCCATGAGCAGTTCTTC.

The chain combines TRBV28 with TRBJ2-6, with D perhaps assigned TRBD1 or TRBD2 (5 bases each). Germline values: CDR1 MDHEN, CDR2 SYDVKM. CDR3 length equals 16 residues. Between the trimmed V and J ends, which lost 8 bases and 3 bases, there was a span of 17 bases. Here the CDR3 DNA reads TGTGCCAGCCACGGGGCCGGGAACCTTGGGGCCAACGTCCTGACTTTC. The encoded protein is CASHGAGNLGANVLTF. Combining the CDR3 with reference TRBV28 and TRBJ2-6 gives the whole variable domain DVKVTQSSRYLVKRTGEKVFLECVQDMDHENMFWYRQDPGLGLRLIYFSYDVKMKEKGDIPEGYSVSREKKERFSLILESASTNQTSMYLCASHGAGNLGANVLTFGAGSRLTVL.

The chain is built from TRBV4-1 and TRBJ1-5, with D perhaps TRBD1 (6 bases). The CDR3 is 17 residues long. Germline V lookup: CDR1 MGHRA, CDR2 YSYEKL. Trimming took 5 bases from V and 2 from J, leaving 19 bases between them. This chain's CDR3 is CASSYSLGGIGNQPQHF. CDR3 DNA sequence: TGCGCCAGCAGCTACAGTTTGGGGGGCATTGGCAATCAGCCCCAGCATTTT.

The J gene is TRBJ2-7, the V gene TRBV7-2; a weak D match, TRBD2 (5 bases). The CDR3 has 14 residues. V lost 0 bases and J 0 bases, leaving 6 bases between the germline ends. Germline loops: CDR1 SGHTA, CDR2 FQGNSA. For the CDR3, the DNA is TGTGCCAGCAGCTTAGCTAGCGTCTCCTACGAGCAGTACTTC. Amino acids: CASSLASVSYEQYF.

The J gene is TRBJ1-2, the V gene TRBV27; D is perhaps TRBD1 (6 bases). The V end lost 6 bases, the J end lost 4 bases, and 15 bases lay between the germline ends. This CDR3 is 14 amino acids long. In germline, CDR1 is MNHEY, CDR2 SMNVEV (reference sequence). In DNA, the CDR3 is TGTGCCAGCAGGGGACGGGACACCGGCTATGGCTACACCTTC. Residues: CASRGRDTGYGYTF.

This chain joins TRBV3-1 (or the pseudogene TRBV3-2) and TRBJ1-2; TRBD1 aligns across 10 bases. The CDR3 has 14 amino acids. J lost 6 bases, V lost 3 bases, and 4 bases had no gene match. Germline lookup yields CDR1 LGHDT and CDR2 YNNKEL (reference sequence). The DNA of the CDR3 is TGTGCCAGCAGCCAGGTAGACAGGGGGCATGGCTACACCTTC. Amino acids: CASSQVDRGHGYTF.

This rearrangement joins TRBV3-1 (or the pseudogene TRBV3-2) to TRBJ1-1, with 8 bases lining up with TRBD1. This CDR3 has 12 amino acids. J lost 8 bases, V lost 3 bases, and 2 bases had no gene match. Germline V gene sequence: CDR1 LGHDT, CDR2 YNNKEL (reference sequence). This chain's CDR3 is CASSHGDREAFF. The CDR3 nucleotides read TGTGCCAGCAGCCATGGGGACAGGGAAGCTTTCTTT.